The entry that follows covers one T cell receptor beta chain sequence. The antigen remains undetermined. The sample belongs to a study of CD8 T cells in Susac syndrome. Findings of the study overall: The number of individuals included in the study's TCR sequencing and HLA analysis was acknowledged as relatively small.

Through negative isolation, CD4+ and CD8+ T cells were obtained, while TEMRA cells were enriched using FACS. RNA totalling about 0.5 to 1 ug underwent reverse transcription with random hexamers. TCR beta CDR3 was amplified by immunoSEQ covering 54 Vbeta and 13 Jbeta. MiXCR, run by TCRdb on the immunoSEQ multiplex PCR reads, gives a single entry per CDR3 protein. The sample has 150,000 to 190,000 distinct CDR3 sequences, nearly 97% seen once. The CDR3 runs to 13 residues. In germline, CDR1 is MNHNY, CDR2 SVGAGI (reference sequence). The V gene end was trimmed by 6 bases and the J gene end by 11 bases; junction bases not matched to a gene: 9.

Specimen: CD8+ T cells from PBMCs. V and J are TRBV6-6 and TRBJ2-1; TRBD2 matches 8 bases. The receptor was derived from a human donor with multiple sclerosis. The CDR3 DNA is TGTGCCAGCAGCACCGGGAGGGAGTTTAAGCAGTTCTTC. The encoded protein is CASSTGREFKQFF.